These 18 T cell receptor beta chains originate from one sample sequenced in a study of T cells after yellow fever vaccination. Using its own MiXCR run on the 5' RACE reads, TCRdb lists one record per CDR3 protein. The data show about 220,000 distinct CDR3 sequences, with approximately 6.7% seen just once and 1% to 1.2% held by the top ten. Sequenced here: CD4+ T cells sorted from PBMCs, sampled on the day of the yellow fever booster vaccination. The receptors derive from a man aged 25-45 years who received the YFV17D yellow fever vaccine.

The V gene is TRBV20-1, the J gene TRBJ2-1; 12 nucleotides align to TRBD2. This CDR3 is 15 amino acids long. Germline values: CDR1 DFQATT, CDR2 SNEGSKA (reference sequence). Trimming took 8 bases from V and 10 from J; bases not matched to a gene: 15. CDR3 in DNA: TGCAGTCCTCCCCGGCCTAGCGGGAGGGTGACGGAGCAGTTCTTC. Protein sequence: CSPPRPSGRVTEQFF.

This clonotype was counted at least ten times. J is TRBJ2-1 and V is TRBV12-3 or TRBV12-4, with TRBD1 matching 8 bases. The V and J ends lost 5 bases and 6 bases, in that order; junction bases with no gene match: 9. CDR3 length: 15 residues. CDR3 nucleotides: TGTGCCAGCAGTCAGCAGGGGGCGGGATCCAATGAGCAGTTCTTC. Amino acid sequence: CASSQQGAGSNEQFF.

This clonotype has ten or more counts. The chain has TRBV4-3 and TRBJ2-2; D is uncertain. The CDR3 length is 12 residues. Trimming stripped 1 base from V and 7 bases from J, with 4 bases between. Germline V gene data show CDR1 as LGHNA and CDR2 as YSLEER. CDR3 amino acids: CASSQVDGELFF. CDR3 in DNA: TGCGCCAGCAGCCAAGTCGACGGGGAGCTGTTTTTT.

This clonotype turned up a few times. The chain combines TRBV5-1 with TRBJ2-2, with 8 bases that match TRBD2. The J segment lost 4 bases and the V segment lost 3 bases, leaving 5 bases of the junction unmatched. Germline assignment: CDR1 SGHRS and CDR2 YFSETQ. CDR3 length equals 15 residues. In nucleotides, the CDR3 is TGCGCCAGCAGCTGGACTAGCTCGGGCACCGGGGAGCTGTTTTTT. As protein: CASSWTSSGTGELFF.

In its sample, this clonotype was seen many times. CDR3 protein: CSAIDRGNEQFF. The CDR3 nucleotides read TGCAGTGCCATCGACAGAGGGAATGAGCAGTTCTTC. V and J are TRBV20-1 and TRBJ2-1, with D perhaps matching TRBD1 or TRBD2 (5 bases each). Trimming left V 6 bases short and J 7 bases short, with 13 bases between. Germline lookup yields CDR1 DFQATT and CDR2 SNEGSKA (reference sequence). This CDR3 comprises 12 residues.

CDR3: CASSEKSNQPQHF. CDR3 nucleotides: TGTGCCAGCAGTGAAAAGAGCAATCAGCCCCAGCATTTT. This rearrangement joins TRBV6-1 to TRBJ1-5, with unresolved D. Per germline, CDR1 MNHNS and CDR2 SASEGT. The CDR3 runs 13 residues. Deletions cut 2 bases from V and 1 base from J, with 3 bases between.

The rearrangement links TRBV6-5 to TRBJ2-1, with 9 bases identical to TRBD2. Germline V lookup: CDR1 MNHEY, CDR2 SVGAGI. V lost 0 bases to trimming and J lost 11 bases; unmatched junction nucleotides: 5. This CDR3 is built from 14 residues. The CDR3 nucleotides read TGTGCCAGCAGTTACTCGGGGAGCGGGAGGAAGCAGTTCTTC. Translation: CASSYSGSGRKQFF.

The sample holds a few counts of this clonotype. CDR3 coding DNA: TGTGCCAGCAGTTTTTGGCAAAAGCAGGATGAGCAGTTCTTC. The encoded protein is CASSFWQKQDEQFF. The chain recombines TRBV12-3 or TRBV12-4 with TRBJ2-1; no reliable D call. Trimming shortened V by 3 bases and J by 8 bases, and 14 bases separated the two germline ends. CDR3 length: 14 residues.

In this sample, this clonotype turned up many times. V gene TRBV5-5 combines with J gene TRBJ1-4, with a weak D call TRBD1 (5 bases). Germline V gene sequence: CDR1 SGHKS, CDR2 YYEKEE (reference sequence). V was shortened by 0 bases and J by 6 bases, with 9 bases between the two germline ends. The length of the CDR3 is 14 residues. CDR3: CASSLVPGHEKLFF. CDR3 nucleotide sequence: TGTGCCAGCAGCTTGGTCCCAGGGCATGAAAAACTGTTTTTT.

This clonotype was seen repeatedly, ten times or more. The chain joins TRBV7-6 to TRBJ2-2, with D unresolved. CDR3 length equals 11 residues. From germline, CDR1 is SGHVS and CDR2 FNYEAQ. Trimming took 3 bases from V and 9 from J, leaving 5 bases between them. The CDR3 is CASSFERELFF. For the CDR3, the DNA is TGTGCCAGCAGCTTCGAGCGGGAGCTGTTTTTT. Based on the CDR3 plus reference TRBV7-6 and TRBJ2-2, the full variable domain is GAGVSQSPRYKVTKRGQDVALRCDPISGHVSLYWYRQALGQGPEFLTYFNYEAQQDKSGLPNDRFSAERPEGSISTLTIQRTEQRDSAMYRCASSFERELFFGEGSRLTVL.

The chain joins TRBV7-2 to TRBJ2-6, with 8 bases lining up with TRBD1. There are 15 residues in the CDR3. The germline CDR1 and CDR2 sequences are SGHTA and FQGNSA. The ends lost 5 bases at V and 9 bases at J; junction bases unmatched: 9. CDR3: CASSTTRQGNNVLTF. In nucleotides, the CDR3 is TGTGCCAGCAGCACCACCAGACAGGGGAACAACGTCCTGACTTTC.

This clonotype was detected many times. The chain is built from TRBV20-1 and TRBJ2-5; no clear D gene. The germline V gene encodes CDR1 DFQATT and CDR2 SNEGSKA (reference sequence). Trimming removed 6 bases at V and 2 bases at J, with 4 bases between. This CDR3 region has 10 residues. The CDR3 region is CSARQETQYF. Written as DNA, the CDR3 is TGCAGTGCCCGGCAAGAGACCCAGTACTTC.

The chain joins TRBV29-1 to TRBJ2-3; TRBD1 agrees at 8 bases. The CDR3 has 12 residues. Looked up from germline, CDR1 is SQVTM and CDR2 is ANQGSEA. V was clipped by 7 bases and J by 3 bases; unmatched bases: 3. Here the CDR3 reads CSAGQGTDTQYF. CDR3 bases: TGCAGCGCTGGACAGGGAACAGATACGCAGTATTTT.

CDR3 amino acids: CASSLEGGRGYGYTF. CDR3 DNA: TGCGCCAGCAGCTTGGAAGGGGGGCGCGGGTATGGCTACACCTTC. The V and J genes are TRBV5-1 and TRBJ1-2, with D possibly matching TRBD1 (6 bases). Germline CDR1 SGHRS, CDR2 YFSETQ. This CDR3 is built from 15 residues. The germline V and J ends were trimmed by 0 bases and 5 bases, with 14 bases remaining between them.

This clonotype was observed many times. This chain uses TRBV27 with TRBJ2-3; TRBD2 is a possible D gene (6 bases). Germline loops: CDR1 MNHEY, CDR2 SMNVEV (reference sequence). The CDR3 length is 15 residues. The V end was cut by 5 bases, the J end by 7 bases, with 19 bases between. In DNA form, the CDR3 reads TGTGCCAGCAGTCCCCTGACCCCGGGACTTCATACGCAGTATTTT. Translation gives CASSPLTPGLHTQYF.

The chain's CDR3 is CASSLRAGGTSYEQYF. DNA of the CDR3: TGTGCCAGCAGTTTACGGGCGGGAGGTACCTCCTACGAGCAGTACTTC. This chain uses TRBV12-3 or TRBV12-4 with TRBJ2-7; TRBD2 aligns across 8 bases. V lost 2 bases and J lost 0; bases outside the gene matches: 6. The CDR3 loop spans 16 amino acids.

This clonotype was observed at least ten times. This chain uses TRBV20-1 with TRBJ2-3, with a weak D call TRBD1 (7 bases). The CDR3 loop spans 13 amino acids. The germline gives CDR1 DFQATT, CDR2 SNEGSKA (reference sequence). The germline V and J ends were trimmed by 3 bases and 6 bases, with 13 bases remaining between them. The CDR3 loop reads CSARLRGADTQYF. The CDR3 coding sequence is TGCAGTGCTAGGCTCAGGGGGGCCGATACGCAGTATTTT.

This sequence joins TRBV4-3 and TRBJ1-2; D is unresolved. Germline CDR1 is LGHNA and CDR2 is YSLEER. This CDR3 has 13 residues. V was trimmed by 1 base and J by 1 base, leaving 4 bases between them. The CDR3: CASSQVVNYGYTF. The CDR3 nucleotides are TGCGCCAGCAGCCAAGTTGTTAACTATGGCTACACCTTC.